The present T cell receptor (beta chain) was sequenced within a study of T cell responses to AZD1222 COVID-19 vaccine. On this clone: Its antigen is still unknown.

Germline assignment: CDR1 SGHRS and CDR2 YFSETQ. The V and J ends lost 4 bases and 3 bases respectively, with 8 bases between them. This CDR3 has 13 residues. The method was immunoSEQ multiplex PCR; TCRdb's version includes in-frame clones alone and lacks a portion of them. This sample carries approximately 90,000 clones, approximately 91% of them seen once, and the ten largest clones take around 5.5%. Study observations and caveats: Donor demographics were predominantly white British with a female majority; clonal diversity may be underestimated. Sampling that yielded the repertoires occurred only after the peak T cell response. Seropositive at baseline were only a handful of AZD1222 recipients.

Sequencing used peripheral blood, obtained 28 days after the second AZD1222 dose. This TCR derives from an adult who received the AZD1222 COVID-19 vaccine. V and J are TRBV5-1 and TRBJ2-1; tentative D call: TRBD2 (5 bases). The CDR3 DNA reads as TGCGCCAGCAGCGACGGACTCTACAATGAGCAGTTCTTC. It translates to CASSDGLYNEQFF.